The 26 T cell receptor beta chains listed next were all sequenced from one sample in a study of STAT5B mutations in CD4+ large granular lymphocyte leukemia (dated by TCRdb to the early 2020s). The protocol used for the library was the immunoSEQ multiplex PCR assay. Imported from immuneACCESS, the table was reduced by TCRdb to in-frame sequences with V and J called. These copies leave out some clones; in studies compared against another copy, an unresolved V gene accounts for under half, and the cause of the remainder is not known. In all, the sample holds tens of thousands of clones, and 87% of those were seen once. The top ten constitute 3.4% of the sample. Sequencing was carried out using CD4+ T cells from blood buffy coats. These receptors were taken from a human donor in good health.

This clone was found a few times. This chain links TRBV7-9 with TRBJ2-3, with 8 bases aligning to TRBD1. V lost 5 bases and J lost 0; bases outside the gene matches: 7. The CDR3 extends over 16 amino acids. CDR1 and CDR2 (germline): SEHNR, FQNEAQ (reference sequence). CDR3 DNA sequence: TGTGCCAGCAGCCTCTGGACAGGGCCGAGCACAGATACGCAGTATTTT. Translated, it gives CASSLWTGPSTDTQYF.

The count of this clone is one. V and J are TRBV7-2 and TRBJ2-2; TRBD1 might be the D (6 bases). This CDR3 comprises 16 residues. Germline V gene lookup returns CDR1 SGHTA and CDR2 FQGNSA. The V gene lost 1 base and the J gene lost 0 bases, with 9 bases spanning the gap. The CDR3: CASSLGGPANTGELFF. The CDR3 coding sequence is TGTGCCAGCAGCTTAGGGGGGCCTGCGAACACCGGGGAGCTGTTTTTT.

V usage is TRBV27 and J usage is TRBJ2-2, with 10 bases that match TRBD2. Looked up from germline, CDR1 is MNHEY and CDR2 is SMNVEV (reference sequence). With 6 bases clipped from V and 6 bases from J, the junction kept 1 base outside the gene matches. The CDR3 contains 13 residues. The CDR3, as DNA: TGTGCCAGCAGACTAGCGGGACCCGGGGAGCTGTTTTTT. It encodes CASRLAGPGELFF.

The gene calls are TRBV4-1 and TRBJ1-1, with TRBD1 matching over 9 bases. Losses at the gene ends were 2 bases for V and 3 bases for J; bases not matched to a gene: 10. In germline, CDR1 is MGHRA, CDR2 YSYEKL. CDR3 size: 17 residues. CDR3 coding DNA: TGCGCCAGCAGCCAACAAACAGGGGGCTATGGGGACACTGAAGCTTTCTTT. It is translated as CASSQQTGGYGDTEAFF.

The chain couples TRBV7-6 to TRBJ2-1; perhaps TRBD2 as D (5 bases). The CDR3 is made up of 15 amino acids. CDR1 and CDR2 (germline): SGHVS, FNYEAQ. Deletions cut 0 bases from V and 0 bases from J, with 6 bases between. CDR3 bases: TGTGCCAGCAGCTTAGCGGGGAGCTCCTACAATGAGCAGTTCTTC. It specifies CASSLAGSSYNEQFF. The whole variable domain, remainder taken from reference TRBV7-6 and TRBJ2-1, is GAGVSQSPRYKVTKRGQDVALRCDPISGHVSLYWYRQALGQGPEFLTYFNYEAQQDKSGLPNDRFSAERPEGSISTLTIQRTEQRDSAMYRCASSLAGSSYNEQFFGPGTRLTVL.

The chain joins TRBV6-5 to TRBJ2-7; D possibly corresponds to TRBD2 (6 bases). Germline CDR1 MNHEY, CDR2 SVGAGI. The CDR3 consists of 13 residues. The V end was cut by 6 bases, the J end by 6 bases, with 15 bases between. The CDR3 sequence is CASSPGGQGEQYF. The CDR3 DNA is TGTGCCAGCAGCCCCGGGGGTCAGGGCGAGCAGTACTTC.

This chain links TRBV11-2 with TRBJ2-6; D is possibly TRBD2 (5 bases). This CDR3 is built from 16 residues. The V end lost 2 bases, the J end lost 2 bases, and 10 bases lay between the germline ends. Germline V gene data show CDR1 as SGHAT and CDR2 as FQNNGV. CDR3 in amino acids: CASSLFWEPGANVLTF. CDR3 nucleotide sequence: TGTGCCAGCAGCTTATTCTGGGAGCCTGGGGCCAACGTCCTGACTTTC.

The chain is built from TRBV7-2 and TRBJ1-2, with a possible D match to TRBD1 (5 bases). With 4 bases removed from V and 3 bases from J, the gap between germline ends came to 18 bases. Germline V gene sequence: CDR1 SGHTA, CDR2 FQGNSA. CDR3 size: 16 residues. CDR3 loop: CASSSLRGGSHYGYTF. CDR3 sequence (DNA): TGTGCCAGCAGCTCCCTACGGGGGGGTTCCCACTATGGCTACACCTTC.

This chain connects TRBV27 to TRBJ1-4; TRBD1 is a possible D gene (5 bases). From germline, CDR1 is MNHEY and CDR2 SMNVEV (reference sequence). V lost 10 bases and J lost 7, with 16 bases in between. The CDR3 is 13 residues long. In DNA form, the CDR3 reads TGTGCCAAACTTCCCGGAAGGGGTGAAAAACTGTTTTTT. It is translated as CAKLPGRGEKLFF.

The gene calls are TRBV25-1 and TRBJ2-5, with 8 nucleotides matching TRBD2. The CDR3 has 16 amino acids. CDR1 and CDR2 from the germline V gene are MGHDK and SYGVNS. The V and J ends lost 3 bases and 1 base, in that order; junction bases with no gene match: 7. The CDR3, as DNA: TGTGCCAGCAGTGATTCGGTACTAGCGGTCCAAGAGACCCAGTACTTC. Residues: CASSDSVLAVQETQYF.

V and J are TRBV5-1 and TRBJ1-2, with TRBD1 matching over 7 bases. CDR3 length equals 15 residues. Germline-derived CDR1 and CDR2 are SGHRS and YFSETQ. Trimming removed 4 bases from V and 0 bases from J; junction bases left unmatched: 6. As DNA, the CDR3 is TGCGCCAGCAGCGCCGGGACAGTAGCTAACTATGGCTACACCTTC. Protein product: CASSAGTVANYGYTF.

The gene calls are TRBV5-1 and TRBJ1-2; D gene uncertain. The CDR3 is 13 residues long. Per germline, CDR1 SGHRS and CDR2 YFSETQ. With 0 bases removed from V and 6 bases from J, the gap between germline ends came to 9 bases. This CDR3 is CASSLGPVDGYTF. In nucleotides, the CDR3 is TGCGCCAGCAGCTTGGGACCTGTGGATGGCTACACCTTC.

The chain links TRBV28 to TRBJ2-7; D unresolved. CDR3 length: 12 amino acids. Germline V gene sequence: CDR1 MDHEN, CDR2 SYDVKM. Trimming shortened V by 10 bases and J by 3 bases, and 13 bases separated the two germline ends. The DNA for the CDR3 is TGTGCCACCTCCGATCCCGTCTACGAGCAGTACTTC. Translation gives CATSDPVYEQYF.

This clone has a single count. CDR3 sequence: CASSLMGEGNQPQHF. The CDR3 nucleotides are TGTGCCAGCAGTTTAATGGGAGAGGGCAATCAGCCCCAGCATTTT. The chain joins TRBV28 to TRBJ1-5, with unresolved D. Trimming shortened V by 2 bases and J by 2 bases, and 10 bases separated the two germline ends. Germline V gene data show CDR1 as MDHEN and CDR2 as SYDVKM. This CDR3 is 15 amino acids long.

This clone showed up just a few times. This chain links TRBV4-1 with TRBJ1-1; 8 positions match TRBD1. The CDR3 is made up of 14 amino acids. V shed 4 bases, J shed 4 bases, and the junction held 5 bases outside the gene matches. Germline assignment: CDR1 MGHRA and CDR2 YSYEKL. CDR3 protein: CASSLTTGGTEAFF. In nucleotides, the CDR3 is TGCGCCAGCAGCCTGACCACAGGGGGCACTGAAGCTTTCTTT.

J is TRBJ2-2 and V is TRBV2; the D gene is possibly TRBD1 (5 bases). Trimming took 7 bases from V and 4 from J, leaving 10 bases between them. Germline CDR1 and CDR2: SNHLY and FYNNEI. The CDR3 totals 13 residues. In DNA, the CDR3 is TGTGCCAGCAATCAGGGAACCACCGGGGAGCTGTTTTTT. This sequence encodes CASNQGTTGELFF.

The V call is TRBV6-5, the J call TRBJ2-7, with 7 bases fitting TRBD1. The CDR3 is made up of 13 amino acids. The trim removed 6 bases at V and 2 bases at J, leaving 4 bases unmatched. Per the germline V gene, CDR1 is MNHEY and CDR2 is SVGAGI. In DNA, the CDR3 is TGTGCCAGCAGACGACAGGGTGCCTACGAGCAGTACTTC. This gives the protein CASRRQGAYEQYF.

The J gene is TRBJ2-1, the V gene TRBV2; D remains unclear. Per the germline V gene, CDR1 is SNHLY and CDR2 is FYNNEI. The length of the CDR3 is 14 residues. V was trimmed by 2 bases and J by 0 bases, leaving 5 bases between them. The CDR3 is CASSELSSYNEQFF. The CDR3 DNA sequence: TGTGCCAGCAGTGAACTAAGCTCCTACAATGAGCAGTTCTTC.

The rearrangement links TRBV19 to TRBJ2-5, with 8 nucleotides matching TRBD1. There are 14 residues in the CDR3. The germline gives CDR1 LNHDA, CDR2 SQIVND (reference sequence). J was trimmed by 3 bases and V by 3 bases; bases with no gene match: 3. This CDR3 reads CASSIRTGKETQYF. CDR3 sequence (DNA): TGTGCCAGTAGTATTAGGACAGGGAAAGAGACCCAGTACTTC.

The chain carries TRBV10-2 and TRBJ2-3, with D possibly matching TRBD2 (5 bases). Trimming took off 0 bases at V and 4 bases at J, with 5 bases between the two ends. CDR1 and CDR2 from the germline V gene are WSHSY and SAAADI. The CDR3 runs 13 residues. The CDR3 reads CASSESRADTQYF. The CDR3 nucleotides read TGCGCCAGCAGTGAGTCGCGGGCAGATACGCAGTATTTT.

V gene TRBV25-1 combines with J gene TRBJ2-7; 10 nucleotides line up with TRBD1. Per germline, CDR1 MGHDK and CDR2 SYGVNS. The CDR3 sequence is 15 residues long. V was pared by 3 bases and J by 7 bases, with 9 bases of the junction left unmatched. CDR3 sequence: CASSDPSTGGEEQYF. CDR3 DNA: TGTGCCAGCAGTGATCCTTCGACAGGGGGCGAGGAGCAGTACTTC.

The V and J genes are TRBV28 and TRBJ1-1; no reliable D call. V gave up 6 bases and J gave up 3 bases, with 11 bases separating them. Looked up from germline, CDR1 is MDHEN and CDR2 is SYDVKM. The CDR3 is 13 residues long. The CDR3 nucleotides read TGTGCCAGCAGCCTGGAGGAGTACACTGAAGCTTTCTTT. Translated, it gives CASSLEEYTEAFF.

The chain joins TRBV11-2 to TRBJ2-7, with TRBD1 matching 7 bases. The V segment lost 5 bases and the J segment 3 bases; nucleotides outside the gene matches: 10. Germline V gives CDR1 SGHAT, CDR2 FQNNGV. The CDR3 totals 15 residues. Here the CDR3 reads CASSKNRDSLYEQYF. The CDR3 DNA reads as TGTGCCAGCAGCAAAAACCGGGACAGCCTCTACGAGCAGTACTTC.

The chain recombines TRBV4-3 with TRBJ2-7; TRBD1 aligns across 9 bases. Germline V gives CDR1 LGHNA, CDR2 YSLEER. With 2 bases clipped from V and 4 bases from J, the junction kept 6 bases outside the gene matches. The CDR3 runs 15 residues. The CDR3, as DNA: TGCGCCAGCAGCCAACGAACAGGGGGCACGTACGAGCAGTACTTC. It is translated as CASSQRTGGTYEQYF.

The table lists this clone with a count of one. The V and J genes are TRBV20-1 and TRBJ1-2; perhaps TRBD1 as D (5 bases). CDR3 size: 11 residues. Looked up from germline, CDR1 is DFQATT and CDR2 is SNEGSKA (reference sequence). With 2 bases removed from V and 8 bases from J, the gap between germline ends came to 9 bases. CDR3 protein: CSARQGYGYTF. The CDR3 bases are TGCAGTGCTAGACAGGGATACGGCTACACCTTC.

The J gene is TRBJ2-1, the V gene TRBV11-2, with D possibly being TRBD1 or TRBD2 (5 bases each). V lost 4 bases, J lost 12 bases, and 25 bases lay in between. Germline CDR1 reads SGHAT; CDR2 reads FQNNGV. This CDR3 has 16 residues. The CDR3, as DNA: TGTGCCAGCAGCTCTGTCGGGGAAGGCAGGGCCCAAGGGCAGTTCTTC. This codes for CASSSVGEGRAQGQFF.